This T cell receptor (beta chain) was identified in a study of T cell responses to AZD1222 COVID-19 vaccine. Germline trimming cut 2 bases from V and 2 bases from J; bases unmatched to any gene: 5. In germline, CDR1 is SGHNT, CDR2 YYREEE (reference sequence). The CDR3 sequence is 16 residues long. TCRdb's table, derived via immunoSEQ multiplex PCR, lists solely in-frame clones and lacks some. The sample yields 120,000 or so clones, roughly 88% seen once. The rearrangement links TRBV5-4 to TRBJ2-2; TRBD2 aligns across 8 bases. The specimen was peripheral blood, collected 28 days after the second AZD1222 dose. The receptor comes from an adult who received the AZD1222 COVID-19 vaccine. CDR3 in DNA: TGTGCCAGCAGCTTTCAACGGGGGGGCAACACCGGGGAGCTGTTTTTT. Translating it yields CASSFQRGGNTGELFF.